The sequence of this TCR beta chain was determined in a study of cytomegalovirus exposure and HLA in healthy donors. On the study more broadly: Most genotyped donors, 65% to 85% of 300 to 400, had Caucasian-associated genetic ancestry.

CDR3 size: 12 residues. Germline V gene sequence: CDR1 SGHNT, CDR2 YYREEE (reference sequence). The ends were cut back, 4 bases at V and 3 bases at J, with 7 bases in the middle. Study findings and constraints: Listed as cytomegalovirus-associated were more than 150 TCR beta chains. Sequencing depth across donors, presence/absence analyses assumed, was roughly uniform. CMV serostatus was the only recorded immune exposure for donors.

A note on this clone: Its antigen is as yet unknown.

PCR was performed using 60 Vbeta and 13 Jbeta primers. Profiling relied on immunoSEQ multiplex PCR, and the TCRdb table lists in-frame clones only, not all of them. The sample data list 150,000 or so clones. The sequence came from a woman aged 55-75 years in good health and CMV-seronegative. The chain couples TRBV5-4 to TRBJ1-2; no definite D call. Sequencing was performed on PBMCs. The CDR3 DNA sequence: TGTGCCAGCAGCCCCGACTACTATGGCTACACCTTC. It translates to CASSPDYYGYTF.